This T cell receptor beta chain was identified during a study of blood T cell repertoires in COVID-19 (dated by TCRdb to about 2020). For the study in its entirety: The collaborator samples originated in the United States, Italy and Spain and spanned the acute and convalescent phases of COVID-19. The material from the prospective study consisted of cDNA or gDNA derived from T cells, B-cell-depleted T cells, or PBMCs. Deeply sampled blood TCRbeta repertoires from subjects exposed to, actively infected with, or recovered from COVID-19 were included in the dataset. The repertoires were released in a freely available public database meant as a resource for research on the immune response to SARS-CoV-2. Samples came from the ongoing ImmuneRACE study (first 160 participants) plus 1,254 subjects from 6 global collaborators. The sample metadata nearly always contained a de-identified subject ID, COVID-19 status, age in years and sex. Where available, HLA class I and class II types were obtained from metadata supplied by the sample provider rather than from assay-based typing. Results and caveats for the whole study, not just this receptor: How much clinical and demographic metadata was included differed by source and by participant, and the metadata was provided uncurated.

For this clone: The specificity of this receptor is unknown. Within one base of it there is no much larger clone, and no base qualities were kept.

The immunoSEQ Assay, a bias-controlled multiplex PCR, was used to amplify TCRbeta CDR3 regions from genomic DNA. The paper's processing steps were these. The number of nucleated cells in each sample was estimated from the amplification of reference gene primers within the assay. To quantify the absolute abundance of each unique TCRbeta CDR3 rearrangement, sequence reads were collapsed and filtered. For each sample, productive Simpson clonality was calculated as the square root of Simpson's diversity index over productive rearrangements. This is the immuneACCESS table as TCRdb keeps it, with only in-frame sequences that have V and J called. A part of the clones is gone; compared with another copy, unresolved V genes explain less than half, and the rest is unexplained. V and J calls plus clone size are reproduced from that table; the DNA served to infer D and trimming. The sample yields tens of thousands of clones; roughly 89% were counted once. 25% to 30% of the sample comes from the top ten.

At one collaborating source in Seattle, patients were enrolled during active infection and were followed longitudinally through the course of disease. Whole blood was collected in K2EDTA tubes by collaborating institutions according to the institutions' own protocols. Collaborator samples were shipped for TCRbeta analysis as frozen whole blood, isolated PBMCs, or DNA extracted from either sample type. The germline V gene provides CDR1 SGHAT and CDR2 FQNNGV. The CDR3 contains 14 residues, cysteine and phenylalanine counted. Only the CDR3 region is kept as DNA, spanning 42 bases read in frame from base 1. The germline ends are 17 bases apart after V is trimmed by 9 bases and J by 2 bases.

Material for sequencing was peripheral blood. The chain employs TRBV11-2 and TRBJ2-7, and possibly TRBD2, on 6 matching bases. This receptor was identified in a man in his 70s with COVID-19, enrolled during active disease. The CDR3 is CASALSGVTYEQYF. In nucleotide form, the sequence is TGTGCCAGTGCCCTGTCGGGGGTGACCTACGAGCAGTACTTC.